One sample yielded the 28 T cell receptor beta chains listed below, sequenced in a study of blood T cell repertoires in COVID-19. Here immunoSEQ multiplex PCR was the method, and the copy in TCRdb shows in-frame clones only, minus some. Of 300,000 to 350,000 clones listed, roughly 86% are singletons. Sequencing input: PBMCs or T cells enriched from blood (not recorded which). The source of these receptors is a woman aged 18-30 years who had recovered from COVID-19.

The J gene is TRBJ2-1, the V gene TRBV7-7; the match to TRBD2 covers 10 bases. J was trimmed by 7 bases and V by 5 bases; bases with no gene match: 11. The CDR3 length is 16 residues. CDR1 and CDR2 from the germline V gene are SSHAT and FNYEAQ (reference sequence). The CDR3 here is CASSKTLAGAVNEQFF. CDR3 sequence (DNA): TGTGCCAGCAGCAAGACTCTAGCGGGGGCCGTTAATGAGCAGTTCTTC.

CDR3 sequence: CASSLDNYPGTSGAQSSYNEQFF. Written as DNA, the CDR3 is TGTGCCAGTAGCCTTGATAATTACCCTGGGACTAGCGGGGCCCAGAGCTCCTACAATGAGCAGTTCTTC. The gene calls are TRBV19 and TRBJ2-1; TRBD2 matches 13 bases. After removal of 6 bases from V and 0 bases from J, the junction contained 23 bases not matched to a gene. The length of the CDR3 is 23 residues. Germline V lookup: CDR1 LNHDA, CDR2 SQIVND (reference sequence).

This chain joins TRBV11-2 and TRBJ2-5; 7 bases fit TRBD1. V trimming: 1 base; J trimming: 1 base; junction bases outside the gene matches: 9. The CDR3 runs to 17 residues. The germline CDR1 and CDR2 sequences are SGHAT and FQNNGV. The CDR3 reads CASSLVRTGFFQETQYF. In DNA, the CDR3 is TGTGCCAGCAGCTTAGTAAGGACAGGATTCTTCCAAGAGACCCAGTACTTC.

DNA for the CDR3: TGTGCCTGGAGTGTACTAGGGTCATCCCAGCATTTT. Translated: CAWSVLGSSQHF. The chain combines TRBV30 with TRBJ1-5; D unclear. The germline gives CDR1 GTSNPN, CDR2 SVGIG (reference sequence). The CDR3 sequence is 12 residues long. Trimming took 0 bases from V and 11 from J, leaving 11 bases between them.

This chain uses TRBV20-1 with TRBJ2-1; 7 bases map to TRBD2. Germline V CDR1 and CDR2: DFQATT, SNEGSKA (reference sequence). CDR3 length equals 15 residues. J lost 0 bases, V lost 3 bases, and 5 bases had no gene match. CDR3 loop: CSASWGGGSYNEQFF. The CDR3 coding sequence is TGCAGTGCTAGTTGGGGCGGGGGCTCCTACAATGAGCAGTTCTTC.

The gene calls are TRBV6-5 and TRBJ1-2; D unclear. The CDR3 is made up of 12 amino acids. Trimming left V 6 bases short and J 4 bases short, with 9 bases between. Germline CDR1 is MNHEY and CDR2 is SVGAGI. The CDR3 spells CASRTTSYGYTF. DNA of the CDR3: TGTGCCAGCAGAACTACAAGCTATGGCTACACCTTC.

The chain joins TRBV6-5 to TRBJ2-7; D might be TRBD1 (6 bases). The V end was cut by 5 bases, the J end by 7 bases, with 18 bases between. CDR1 and CDR2 from the germline V gene are MNHEY and SVGAGI. CDR3 length: 14 amino acids. The CDR3, as DNA: TGTGCCAGCAGTATCAGCATTAACCAGGGGGAGCAGTACTTC. It encodes CASSISINQGEQYF.

CDR3 amino acids: CATETLQTGGDGYTF. The CDR3 DNA sequence: TGTGCCACCGAAACACTTCAGACAGGGGGCGATGGCTACACCTTC. This sequence joins TRBV10-3 and TRBJ1-2; 10 bases agree with TRBD1. Germline assignment: CDR1 ENHRY and CDR2 SYGVKD. The CDR3 sequence is 15 residues long. With 10 bases clipped from V and 6 bases from J, the junction kept 14 bases outside the gene matches.

The chain links TRBV12-5 to TRBJ1-2; the D is unclear. The CDR3 loop spans 14 amino acids. Germline V gene data show CDR1 as LGHNT and CDR2 as FRNRAP. V lost 7 bases and J lost 4, with 16 bases in between. The CDR3 is CASAPDSTAYGYTF. In DNA, the CDR3 is TGTGCTAGTGCCCCGGACTCGACGGCCTATGGCTACACCTTC.

In this sample, this clone turned up once. The gene calls are TRBV2 and TRBJ1-1, with a weak D call TRBD1 (5 bases). Germline assignment: CDR1 SNHLY and CDR2 FYNNEI. The CDR3 is made up of 13 amino acids. V lost 8 bases, J lost 0 bases, and 10 bases lay in between. The CDR3 DNA follows: TGTGCCAGCCGAAAGGGGCTGAACACTGAAGCTTTCTTT. It yields the protein CASRKGLNTEAFF.

The V and J genes are TRBV28 and TRBJ2-6; TRBD2 matches 10 bases. The CDR3 loop spans 15 amino acids. The ends lost 3 bases at V and 7 bases at J; junction bases unmatched: 3. In germline, CDR1 is MDHEN, CDR2 SYDVKM. The CDR3 reads CASSFLAGGANVLTF. For the CDR3, the DNA is TGTGCCAGCAGTTTTTTAGCGGGAGGTGCCAACGTCCTGACTTTC.

The J gene is TRBJ2-1, the V gene TRBV11-1; the D gene is possibly TRBD1 (6 bases). Between the trimmed V and J ends, which lost 5 bases and 15 bases, there was a span of 26 bases. CDR1 and CDR2 from the germline V gene are SGHAT and FQDESV (reference sequence). There are 15 residues in the CDR3. CDR3 sequence reads: CASSLTATIDRRMFF. The CDR3 DNA sequence: TGTGCCAGCAGCCTGACCGCAACTATAGACAGGAGGATGTTCTTC.

The chain is built from TRBV25-1 and TRBJ2-1, with D perhaps TRBD1 (6 bases). The CDR3 loop spans 16 amino acids. CDR1 is MGHDK and CDR2 is SYGVNS in the germline V gene. Trimming took off 0 bases at V and 1 base at J, with 10 bases between the two ends. Written as DNA, the CDR3 is TGTGCCAGCAGTGAATATGAGGGGGATTCCTACAATGAGCAGTTCTTC. This codes for CASSEYEGDSYNEQFF.

The sample holds one count of this clone. The rearrangement links TRBV19 to TRBJ2-5, with D maybe TRBD1 (5 bases). V dropped 2 bases and J dropped 4 bases, with 11 bases sitting between them. Germline CDR1 LNHDA, CDR2 SQIVND (reference sequence). The CDR3 extends over 14 amino acids. Here the CDR3 reads CASSINQGPETQYF. For the CDR3, the DNA is TGTGCCAGTAGTATAAATCAGGGTCCAGAGACCCAGTACTTC.

V gene TRBV5-4 combines with J gene TRBJ2-1; D is possibly TRBD1 (6 bases). The germline V and J ends were trimmed by 0 bases and 4 bases, with 11 bases remaining between them. The length of the CDR3 is 15 residues. Germline CDR1 SGHNT, CDR2 YYREEE (reference sequence). CDR3 nucleotides: TGTGCCAGCAGCTTGGGGACAGCGGTTTACAATGAGCAGTTCTTC. Translated, it gives CASSLGTAVYNEQFF.

V usage is TRBV7-9 and J usage is TRBJ2-5; 9 bases align to TRBD2. V trimming: 2 bases; J trimming: 0 bases; junction bases outside the gene matches: 4. Germline V lookup: CDR1 SEHNR, CDR2 FQNEAQ (reference sequence). The CDR3 contains 16 residues. CDR3 coding DNA: TGTGCCAGCAGCTTATATGCGGGGGGGTACCAAGAGACCCAGTACTTC. It translates to CASSLYAGGYQETQYF.

The count of this clone is one. The chain carries TRBV15 and TRBJ2-5, with 11 bases that match TRBD2. Germline CDR1 and CDR2: LNHNV and YYDKDF (reference sequence). Trimming took 6 bases from V and 5 from J; bases not matched to a gene: 5. CDR3 length equals 14 residues. The CDR3: CATSPTSGEETQYF. The CDR3 DNA reads as TGTGCCACCAGTCCGACTAGCGGGGAGGAGACCCAGTACTTC. The complete variable domain, with remaining parts taken from reference TRBV15 and TRBJ2-5, reads DAMVIQNPRYQVTQFGKPVTLSCSQTLNHNVMYWYQQKSSQAPKLLFHYYDKDFNNEADTPDNFQSRRPNTSFCFLDIRSPGLGDTAMYLCATSPTSGEETQYFGPGTRLLVL.

The rearrangement links TRBV25-1 to TRBJ1-2; 7 bases are a match to TRBD1. This CDR3 is 18 amino acids long. From germline, CDR1 is MGHDK and CDR2 SYGVNS. The V segment lost 3 bases and the J segment 4 bases; nucleotides outside the gene matches: 17. The DNA for the CDR3 is TGTGCCAGCAGTGACGACTCCATAAGAGGACAGGAATTCTATGGCTACACCTTC. Translated: CASSDDSIRGQEFYGYTF.

The rearrangement links TRBV10-3 to TRBJ1-4; D may be TRBD1 (5 bases). This CDR3 contains 14 residues. Germline V gene sequence: CDR1 ENHRY, CDR2 SYGVKD. The germline V and J ends were trimmed by 3 bases and 5 bases, with 10 bases remaining between them. CDR3 protein: CAISDFRENEKLFF. The CDR3 region has the DNA TGTGCCATCAGTGATTTCAGGGAAAATGAAAAACTGTTTTTT.

V usage is TRBV9 and J usage is TRBJ2-6; the match to TRBD1 covers 11 bases. CDR3 length equals 21 residues. The V and J ends lost 4 bases and 0 bases, in that order; junction bases with no gene match: 15. CDR1 and CDR2 (germline): SGDLS, YYNGEE. CDR3 residues: CASSPPRTGGFLGSGANVLTF. CDR3 coding DNA: TGTGCCAGCAGCCCACCCAGGACAGGGGGCTTCTTGGGCTCTGGGGCCAACGTCCTGACTTTC.

The chain has TRBV5-1 and TRBJ1-1, with 8 bases matching TRBD1. Germline values: CDR1 SGHRS, CDR2 YFSETQ. This CDR3 has 16 amino acids. With 0 bases clipped from V and 7 bases from J, the junction kept 11 bases outside the gene matches. Here the CDR3 DNA reads TGCGCCAGCAGCTTGGCCAATCCGGACAGGGCTTTTGAAGCTTTCTTT. It codes for CASSLANPDRAFEAFF.

The V call is TRBV7-8, the J call TRBJ1-3, with 12 bases aligning to TRBD1. Germline values: CDR1 SGHVS, CDR2 FQNEAQ. The CDR3 is 16 residues long. Trimming removed 5 bases from V and 4 bases from J; junction bases left unmatched: 6. The CDR3 sequence is CASSIRDRGRGNTIYF. CDR3 coding DNA: TGTGCCAGCAGCATCCGGGACAGGGGGCGGGGAAACACCATATATTTT.

The J gene is TRBJ1-3, the V gene TRBV12-3 or TRBV12-4, with unresolved D. The CDR3 runs to 13 residues. Trimming took 2 bases from V and 8 from J, leaving 10 bases between them. The CDR3 coding sequence is TGTGCCAGCAGTTTATCTACACGGGACACCATATATTTT. This sequence encodes CASSLSTRDTIYF.

This clone was seen a single time. This chain uses TRBV9 with TRBJ2-1; D may be TRBD2 (5 bases). This CDR3 has 14 amino acids. CDR1 and CDR2 from the germline V gene are SGDLS and YYNGEE. Trimming took off 0 bases at V and 4 bases at J, with 8 bases between the two ends. CDR3 in DNA: TGTGCCAGCAGCGTAGCGGGGTTTTACAATGAGCAGTTCTTC. Translating gives CASSVAGFYNEQFF.

The chain joins TRBV28 to TRBJ1-6, with D perhaps TRBD1 (5 bases). The CDR3 is 14 amino acids. Trimming left V 5 bases short and J 10 bases short, with 15 bases between. The V gene's germline CDR1 is MDHEN and CDR2 SYDVKM. This chain's CDR3 is CASSLAAGTSPLHF. Here the CDR3 DNA reads TGTGCCAGCAGTCTCGCGGCGGGGACCTCACCCCTCCACTTT.

The rearrangement links TRBV5-8 to TRBJ2-1; 8 bases line up with TRBD2. The CDR3 covers 18 residues. The junction had 15 bases not matched to a gene; V was cut back by 4 bases and J by 3 bases. From germline, CDR1 is SGHTS and CDR2 YDEGEE. CDR3 in DNA: TGTGCCAGCAGCGAACCCGGTGGGCCTAGCGGGTACTACAATGAGCAGTTCTTC. Residues: CASSEPGGPSGYYNEQFF.

This clone was found a few times. The same CDR3 arises from other DNA sequences in this sample as well. The V call is TRBV11-2, the J call TRBJ1-5, with 8 bases fitting TRBD1. The CDR3 sequence is 15 residues long. Germline CDR1 and CDR2: SGHAT and FQNNGV. V gave up 1 base and J gave up 3 bases; unmatched junction bases: 2. CDR3 loop: CASSLGTGSNQPQHF. The CDR3 region has the DNA TGTGCCAGCAGCTTAGGGACAGGGTCCAATCAGCCCCAGCATTTT.

The V gene is TRBV4-3, the J gene TRBJ1-1, with 8 nucleotides matching TRBD1. The germline V gene encodes CDR1 LGHNA and CDR2 YSLEER. Trimming removed 4 bases from V and 3 bases from J; junction bases left unmatched: 10. CDR3 size: 16 residues. CDR3 loop: CASSPRTGTEYTEAFF. The CDR3 DNA reads TGCGCCAGCAGCCCGAGGACAGGGACGGAATACACTGAAGCTTTCTTT.